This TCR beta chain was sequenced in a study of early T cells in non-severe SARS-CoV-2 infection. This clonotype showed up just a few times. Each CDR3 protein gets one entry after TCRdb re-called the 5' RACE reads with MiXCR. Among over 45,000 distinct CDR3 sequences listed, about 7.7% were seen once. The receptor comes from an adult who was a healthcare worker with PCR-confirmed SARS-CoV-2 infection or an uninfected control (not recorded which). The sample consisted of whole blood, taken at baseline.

The DNA for the CDR3 is TGCGCCAGCACCCAAGCGGGAGCTGGAAATACGCAGTATTTT. Its translation: CASTQAGAGNTQYF. The chain joins TRBV5-1 to TRBJ2-3; 8 nucleotides agree with TRBD2. CDR1 and CDR2 (germline): SGHRS, YFSETQ. J was trimmed by 7 bases and V by 6 bases; bases with no gene match: 10. The CDR3 is 14 residues long.